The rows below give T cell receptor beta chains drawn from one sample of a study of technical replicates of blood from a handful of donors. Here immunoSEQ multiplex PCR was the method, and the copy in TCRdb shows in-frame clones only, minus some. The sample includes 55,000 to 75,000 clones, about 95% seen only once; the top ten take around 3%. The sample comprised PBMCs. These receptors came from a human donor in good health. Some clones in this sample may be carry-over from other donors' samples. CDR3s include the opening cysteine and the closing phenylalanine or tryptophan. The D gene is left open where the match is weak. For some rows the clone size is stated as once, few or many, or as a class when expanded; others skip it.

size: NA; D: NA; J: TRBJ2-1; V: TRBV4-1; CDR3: CASSQDQWLANEQFF; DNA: TGCGCCAGCAGCCAAGATCAGTGGCTAGCCAATGAGCAGTTCTTC
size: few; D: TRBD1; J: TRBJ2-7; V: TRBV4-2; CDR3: CASSLGQGASYEQYF; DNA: TGTGCCAGCAGCTTGGGACAGGGGGCTTCCTACGAGCAGTACTTC
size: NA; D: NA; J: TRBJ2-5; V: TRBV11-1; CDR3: CASSLLGGGRETQYF; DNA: TGTGCCAGCAGCCTTCTGGGGGGGGGCAGAGAGACCCAGTACTTC
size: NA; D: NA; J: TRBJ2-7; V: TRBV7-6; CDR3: CASSRHGGGTAEQYF; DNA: TGTGCCAGCAGCCGGCACGGCGGCGGGACAGCCGAGCAGTACTTC
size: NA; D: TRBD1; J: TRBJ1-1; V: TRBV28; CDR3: CASSLFGITGGPECAFF; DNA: TGTGCCAGCAGTTTATTTGGTATAACAGGGGGCCCTGAGTGTGCTTTCTTT
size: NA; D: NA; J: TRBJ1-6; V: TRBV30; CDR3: CAWSSKRTLHF; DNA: TGTGCCTGGAGTTCCAAGCGCACCCTCCACTTT
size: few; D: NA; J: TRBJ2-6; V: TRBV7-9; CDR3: CASSLDGSSGANVLTF; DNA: TGTGCCAGCAGCTTAGATGGCAGCTCTGGGGCCAACGTCCTGACTTTC
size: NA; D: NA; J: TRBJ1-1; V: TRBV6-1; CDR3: CASFRGRETEAFF; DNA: TGTGCCAGCTTTCGAGGTCGGGAAACTGAAGCTTTCTTT
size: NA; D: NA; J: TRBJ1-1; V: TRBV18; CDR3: CASSPLQGQNTEAFF; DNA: TGTGCCAGCTCACCACTACAGGGACAGAACACTGAAGCTTTCTTT
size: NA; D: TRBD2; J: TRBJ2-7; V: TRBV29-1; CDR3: CSAGTSGSYEQYF; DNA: TGCAGCGCTGGGACTAGCGGATCCTACGAGCAGTACTTC
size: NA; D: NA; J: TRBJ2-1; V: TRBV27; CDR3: CASSRLASAHNEQFF; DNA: TGTGCCAGCAGCCGGCTGGCTAGCGCCCACAATGAGCAGTTCTTC
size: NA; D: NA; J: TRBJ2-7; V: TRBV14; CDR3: CASSQVGLQPGEQYF; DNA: TGTGCCAGCAGCCAAGTCGGCCTACAACCGGGTGAGCAGTACTTC
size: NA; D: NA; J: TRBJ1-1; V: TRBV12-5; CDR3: CASGLAVNTEAFF; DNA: TGTGCTAGTGGTTTGGCAGTGAACACTGAAGCTTTCTTT
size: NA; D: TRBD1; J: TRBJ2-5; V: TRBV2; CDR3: CASSEAIWQQGIQETQYF; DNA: TGTGCCAGCAGTGAAGCAATTTGGCAACAGGGGATACAAGAGACCCAGTACTTC
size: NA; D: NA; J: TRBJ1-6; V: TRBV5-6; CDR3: CASSLDSYSPLHF; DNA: TGTGCCAGCAGCTTGGACAGCTATTCACCCCTCCACTTT
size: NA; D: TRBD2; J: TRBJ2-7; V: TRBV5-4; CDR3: CASRRRGGSYEQYF; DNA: TGTGCCAGCAGACGGCGGGGAGGGTCCTACGAGCAGTACTTC
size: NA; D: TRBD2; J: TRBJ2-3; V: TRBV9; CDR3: CASSVEGAGGGDTQYF; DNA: TGTGCCAGCAGCGTAGAGGGTGCGGGGGGTGGGGATACGCAGTATTTT
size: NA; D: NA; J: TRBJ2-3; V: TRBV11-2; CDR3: CASSQRNYPPQDTQYF; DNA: TGTGCCAGCAGTCAAAGGAACTACCCCCCACAAGATACGCAGTATTTT
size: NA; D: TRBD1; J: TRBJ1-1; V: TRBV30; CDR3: CAWSVRGGAGTEAFF; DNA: TGTGCCTGGAGTGTACGAGGGGGCGCCGGCACTGAAGCTTTCTTT
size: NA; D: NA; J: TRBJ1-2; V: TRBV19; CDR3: CASSPSGTPAGGYTF; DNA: TGTGCCAGTAGTCCGTCCGGGACTCCAGCTGGTGGCTACACCTTC
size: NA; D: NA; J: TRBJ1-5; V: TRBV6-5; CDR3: CASRVNRGNQPQHF; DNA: TGTGCCAGCAGGGTTAACAGGGGCAATCAGCCCCAGCATTTT
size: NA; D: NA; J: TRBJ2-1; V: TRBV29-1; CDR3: CSVGGERREQFF; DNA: TGCAGCGTTGGCGGGGAGAGGAGGGAGCAGTTCTTC
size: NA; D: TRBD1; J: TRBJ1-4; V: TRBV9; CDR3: CASSVSGTVNEKLFF; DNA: TGTGCCAGCAGCGTCTCCGGGACAGTCAATGAAAAACTGTTTTTT
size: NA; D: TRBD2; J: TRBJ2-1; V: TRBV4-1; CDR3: CASSLGTSRHNEQFF; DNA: TGCGCCAGCAGCCTAGGGACTAGCCGCCACAATGAGCAGTTCTTC
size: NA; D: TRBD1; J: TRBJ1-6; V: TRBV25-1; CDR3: CASSDYRGQGRNSPLHF; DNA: TGTGCCAGCAGTGACTATAGAGGACAGGGAAGAAATTCACCCCTCCACTTT
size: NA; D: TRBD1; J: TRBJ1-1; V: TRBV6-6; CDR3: CASSRYWDRLNTEAFF; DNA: TGTGCCAGCAGTAGATATTGGGACAGATTGAACACTGAAGCTTTCTTT
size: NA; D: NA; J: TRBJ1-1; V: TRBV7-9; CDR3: CASSPRSGSNTEAFF; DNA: TGTGCCAGCAGCCCGCGTTCGGGATCGAACACTGAAGCTTTCTTT
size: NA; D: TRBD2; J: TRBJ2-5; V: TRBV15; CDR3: CATSRGTSGGAQETQYF; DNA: TGTGCCACCAGCAGAGGGACTAGCGGGGGGGCACAAGAGACCCAGTACTTC
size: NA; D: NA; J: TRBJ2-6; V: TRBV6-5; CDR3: CASSFLTGANVLTF; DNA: TGTGCCAGCAGTTTCCTAACTGGGGCCAACGTCCTGACTTTC
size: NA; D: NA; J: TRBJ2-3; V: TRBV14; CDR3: CASSQGMGRDTQYF; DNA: TGTGCCAGCAGCCAAGGAATGGGGAGGGATACGCAGTATTTT
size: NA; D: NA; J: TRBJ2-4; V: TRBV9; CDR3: CASSDPGGINEGIQYF; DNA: TGTGCCAGCAGCGACCCGGGCGGGATAAATGAAGGCATTCAGTACTTC
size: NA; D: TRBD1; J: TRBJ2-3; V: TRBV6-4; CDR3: CASSTGEGADTQYF; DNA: TGTGCCAGCTCTACAGGGGAAGGTGCAGATACGCAGTATTTT
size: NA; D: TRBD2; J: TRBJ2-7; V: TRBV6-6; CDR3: CAAGGYEQYF; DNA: TGTGCAGCGGGGGGGTACGAGCAGTACTTC
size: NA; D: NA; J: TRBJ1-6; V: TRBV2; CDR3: CAGQRDRNSPLHF; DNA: TGTGCCGGACAACGTGACAGGAATTCACCCCTCCACTTT
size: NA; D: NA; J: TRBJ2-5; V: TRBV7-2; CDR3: CASSRGRRETQYF; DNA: TGTGCCAGCAGTCGGGGTCGTCGGGAGACCCAGTACTTC
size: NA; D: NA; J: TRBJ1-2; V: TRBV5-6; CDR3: CASSLGGRGDGYTF; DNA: TGTGCCAGCAGCTTGGGGGGGAGGGGCGATGGCTACACCTTC
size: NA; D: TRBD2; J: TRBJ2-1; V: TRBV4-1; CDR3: CASSQGTSGGAGSYNEQFF; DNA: TGCGCCAGCAGCCAAGGGACTAGCGGGGGGGCCGGCTCCTACAATGAGCAGTTCTTC
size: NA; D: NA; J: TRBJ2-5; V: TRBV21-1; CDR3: CASSRDSQETQYF; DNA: TGTGCCAGCAGCAGGGACTCCCAAGAGACCCAGTACTTC
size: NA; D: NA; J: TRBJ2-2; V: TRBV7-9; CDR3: CASSRPGLRDTGELFF; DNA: TGTGCCAGCAGCCGACCGGGACTGAGGGACACCGGGGAGCTGTTTTTT
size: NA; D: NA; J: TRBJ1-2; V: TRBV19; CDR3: CASSINTSRGAGYTF; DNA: TGTGCCAGTAGTATAAACACCTCCAGGGGCGCTGGCTACACCTTC
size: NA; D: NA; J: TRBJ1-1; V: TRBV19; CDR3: CASSKTVAVVFF; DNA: TGTGCCAGTAGCAAGACAGTAGCGGTGGTTTTCTTT
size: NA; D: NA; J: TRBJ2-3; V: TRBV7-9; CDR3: CASSLSEQSTDTQYF; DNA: TGTGCCAGCAGCTTAAGTGAACAGAGCACAGATACGCAGTATTTT
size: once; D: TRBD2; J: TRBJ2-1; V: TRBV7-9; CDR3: CASSLALRGGDNEQFF; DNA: TGTGCCAGCAGCTTAGCGTTACGCGGGGGGGACAATGAGCAGTTCTTC
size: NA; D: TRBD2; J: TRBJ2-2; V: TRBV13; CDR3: CASSLAGGRPGELFF; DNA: TGTGCCAGCAGCTTGGCGGGAGGAAGGCCCGGGGAGCTGTTTTTT
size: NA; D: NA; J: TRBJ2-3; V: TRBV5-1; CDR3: CASSADTVLEYF; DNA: TGCGCCAGCAGCGCGGACACGGTCTTGGAGTATTTT
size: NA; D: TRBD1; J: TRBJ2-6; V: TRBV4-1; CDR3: CASSPAGGSGANVLTF; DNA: TGCGCCAGCAGCCCTGCAGGGGGCTCTGGGGCCAACGTCCTGACTTTC
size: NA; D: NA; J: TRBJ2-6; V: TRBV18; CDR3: CASSPPQGTGANVLTF; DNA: TGTGCCAGCTCACCACCCCAGGGGACCGGGGCCAACGTCCTGACTTTC
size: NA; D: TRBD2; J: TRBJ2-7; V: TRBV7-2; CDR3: CASSLASGRAYEQYF; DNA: TGTGCCAGCAGCTTAGCGAGCGGGAGGGCCTACGAGCAGTACTTC
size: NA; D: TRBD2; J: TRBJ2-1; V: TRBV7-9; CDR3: CASSLMRAGAGGYNEQFF; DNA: TGTGCCAGCAGCTTAATGAGGGCTGGGGCGGGGGGTTACAATGAGCAGTTCTTC
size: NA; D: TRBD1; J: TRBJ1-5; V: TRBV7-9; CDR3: CASSRTGASNQPQHF; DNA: TGTGCCAGCAGCCGGACAGGGGCTAGCAATCAGCCCCAGCATTTT
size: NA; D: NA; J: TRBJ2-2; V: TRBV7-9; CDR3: CASSQVWGAGELFF; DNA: TGTGCCAGCAGCCAAGTATGGGGGGCCGGGGAGCTGTTTTTT
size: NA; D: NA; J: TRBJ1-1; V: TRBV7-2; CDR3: CASSYQGKNTEAFF; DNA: TGTGCCAGCAGCTATCAGGGGAAGAACACTGAAGCTTTCTTT
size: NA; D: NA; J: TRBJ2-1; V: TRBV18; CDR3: CASSPGTGGEQFF; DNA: TGTGCCAGCTCACCGGGCACCGGGGGTGAGCAGTTCTTC
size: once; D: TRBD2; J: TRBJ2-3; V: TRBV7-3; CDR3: CASSPTSDSTDTQYF; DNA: TGTGCCAGCAGCCCAACTAGCGACAGCACAGATACGCAGTATTTT